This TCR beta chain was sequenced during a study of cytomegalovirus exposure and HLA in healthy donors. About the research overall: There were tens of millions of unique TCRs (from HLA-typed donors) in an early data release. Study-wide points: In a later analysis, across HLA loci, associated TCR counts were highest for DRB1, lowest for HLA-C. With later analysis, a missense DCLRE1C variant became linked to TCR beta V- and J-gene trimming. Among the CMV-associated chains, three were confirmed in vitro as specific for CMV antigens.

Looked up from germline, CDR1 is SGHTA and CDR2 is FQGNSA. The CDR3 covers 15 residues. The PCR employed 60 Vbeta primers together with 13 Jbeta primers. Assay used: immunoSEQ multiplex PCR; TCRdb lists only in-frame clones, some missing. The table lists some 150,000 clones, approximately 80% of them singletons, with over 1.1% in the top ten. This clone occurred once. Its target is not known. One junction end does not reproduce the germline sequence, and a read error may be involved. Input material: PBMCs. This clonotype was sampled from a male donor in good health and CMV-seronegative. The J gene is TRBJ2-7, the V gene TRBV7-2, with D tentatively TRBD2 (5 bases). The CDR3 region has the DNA TGTGCCAGCAGCTTAGCCGGGAATCAGCCCTACGAGCAGCACTTC. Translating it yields CASSLAGNQPYEQHF.